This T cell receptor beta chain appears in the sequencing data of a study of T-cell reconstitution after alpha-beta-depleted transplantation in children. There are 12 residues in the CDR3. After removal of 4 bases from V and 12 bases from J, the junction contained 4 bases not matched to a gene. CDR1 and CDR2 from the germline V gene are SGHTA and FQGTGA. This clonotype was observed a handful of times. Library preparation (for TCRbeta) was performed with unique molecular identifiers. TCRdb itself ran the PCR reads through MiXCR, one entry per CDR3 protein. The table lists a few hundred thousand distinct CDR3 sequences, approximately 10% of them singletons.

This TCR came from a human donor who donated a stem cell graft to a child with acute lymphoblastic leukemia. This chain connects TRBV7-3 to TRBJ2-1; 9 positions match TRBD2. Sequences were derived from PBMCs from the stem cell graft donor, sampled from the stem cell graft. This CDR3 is CASSSTSGVQFF. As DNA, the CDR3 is TGTGCCAGCAGCTCGACTAGCGGAGTGCAGTTCTTC.